This TCR beta chain derives from a study of blood T cell repertoires in COVID-19. Study background: Spain, Italy and the United States supplied samples that represented acute and convalescent COVID-19. The cDNA or gDNA used as material had been derived from T cells, B-cell-depleted T cells, or PBMCs.

V shed 4 bases, J shed 6 bases, and the junction held 11 bases outside the gene matches. CDR1 and CDR2 from the germline V gene are LNHNV and YYDKDF (reference sequence). This CDR3 spans 15 amino acids. In the original processing: Reference gene primer amplification yielded estimated nucleated cell counts. Some clones are missing from TCRdb's copy, which holds only in-frame ones; the method was immunoSEQ multiplex PCR. V and J calls and clone size come straight from that table; D and trimming were deduced from the DNA. The profile shows about 200,000 clones, less than 90% of them singletons. This receptor was identified in a woman between 45 and 65 years old with acute or convalescent COVID-19. The sample was peripheral blood. The chain employs TRBV15 and TRBJ1-2, with 7 nucleotides matching TRBD1. The CDR3 coding sequence is TGTGCCACCAGCACCACTAAGGGGGCGCGGCATGGCTACACCTTC. Protein: CATSTTKGARHGYTF.